Sequencing of this T cell receptor beta chain was carried out in a study of Graves' ophthalmopathy and Graves' hyperthyroidism. With 6 bases clipped from V and 6 bases from J, the junction kept 11 bases outside the gene matches. The length of the CDR3 is 14 residues. Germline V gene sequence: CDR1 MNHEY, CDR2 SVGAGI. RNA transcripts were the template, and TCR beta CDR3 regions were amplified from them. Second-round multiplex PCR followed a first-round RT-PCR using HTBI primers. A single record per CDR3 protein comes from TCRdb applying MiXCR to the multiplex PCR reads. The profile shows roughly 1.1 million distinct CDR3 sequences, 35% to 40% of them singletons.

This chain connects TRBV6-5 to TRBJ2-7; 7 bases map to TRBD2. Sample: peripheral blood or thyroid tissue (not recorded which). The source of this sequence is an adult man with Graves' hyperthyroidism. The CDR3 loop reads CASSQRSREREQYF. Written as DNA, the CDR3 is TGTGCCAGCAGCCAACGCTCGCGGGAGCGCGAGCAGTACTTC.